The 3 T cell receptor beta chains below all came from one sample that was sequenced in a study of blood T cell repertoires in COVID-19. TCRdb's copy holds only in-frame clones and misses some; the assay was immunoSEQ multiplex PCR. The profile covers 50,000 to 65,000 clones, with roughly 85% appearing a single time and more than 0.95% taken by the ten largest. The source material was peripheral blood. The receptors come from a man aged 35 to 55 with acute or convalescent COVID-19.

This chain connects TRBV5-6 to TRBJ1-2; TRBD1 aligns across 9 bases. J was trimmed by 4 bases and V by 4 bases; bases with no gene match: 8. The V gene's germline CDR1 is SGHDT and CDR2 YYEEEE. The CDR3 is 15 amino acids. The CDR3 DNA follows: TGTGCCAGCAGCGCTTTCCAGGACAGGGGCTATGGCTACACCTTC. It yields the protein CASSAFQDRGYGYTF.

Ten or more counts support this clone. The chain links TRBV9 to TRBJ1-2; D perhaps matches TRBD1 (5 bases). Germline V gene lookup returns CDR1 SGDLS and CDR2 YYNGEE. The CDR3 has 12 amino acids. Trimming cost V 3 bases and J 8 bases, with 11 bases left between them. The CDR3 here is CASSETYRGYTF. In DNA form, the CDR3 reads TGTGCCAGCAGCGAGACCTACAGGGGCTACACCTTC.

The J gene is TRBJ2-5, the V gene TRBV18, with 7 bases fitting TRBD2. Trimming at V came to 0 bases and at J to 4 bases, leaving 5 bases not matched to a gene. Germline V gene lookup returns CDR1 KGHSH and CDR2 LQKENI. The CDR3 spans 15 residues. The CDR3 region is CASSPPRGVPETQYF. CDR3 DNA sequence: TGTGCCAGCTCACCACCTCGGGGGGTCCCAGAGACCCAGTACTTC.